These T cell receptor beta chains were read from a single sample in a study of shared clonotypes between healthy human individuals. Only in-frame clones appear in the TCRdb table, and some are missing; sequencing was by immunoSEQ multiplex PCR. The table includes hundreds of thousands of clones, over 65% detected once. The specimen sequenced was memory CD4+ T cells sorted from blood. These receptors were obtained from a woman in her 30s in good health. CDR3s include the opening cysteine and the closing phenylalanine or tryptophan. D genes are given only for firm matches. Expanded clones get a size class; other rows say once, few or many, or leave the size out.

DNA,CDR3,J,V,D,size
TGTGCCAGCAGCTTGACAGGTTCTGGGGCCAACGTCCTGACTTTC,CASSLTGSGANVLTF,TRBJ2-6,TRBV5-6,-,-
TGTGCCAGCAGTCTTTTCGGGACAGGGGTAATGATAAGCACCGGGGAGCTGTTTTTT,CASSLFGTGVMISTGELFF,TRBJ2-2,TRBV28,TRBD1,-
TGTGCCAGTAGGACCTCAGGGATTGGGAGCAATCAGCCCCAGCATTTT,CASRTSGIGSNQPQHF,TRBJ1-5,TRBV19,-,-
TGTGCCAGCAGTGAAGCGGAGACCCAGTACTTC,CASSEAETQYF,TRBJ2-5,TRBV2,-,-
TGTGCCAGCAGTTTCGGACAGGGAGTCTATGGCTACACCTTC,CASSFGQGVYGYTF,TRBJ1-2,TRBV28,TRBD1,-
TGCGCCAGCAGCCAAGACTCCTCCGACAGGACTGGGGCCAACGTCCTGACTTTC,CASSQDSSDRTGANVLTF,TRBJ2-6,TRBV4-1,-,-
TGTGCCAGTAGCTCCCTTGGGGGAATTCCCACAGATACGCAGTATTTT,CASSSLGGIPTDTQYF,TRBJ2-3,TRBV19,-,-
TGCGCCAGCAGCTTGGGGAACCAGGGGTACGGCTACACCTTC,CASSLGNQGYGYTF,TRBJ1-2,TRBV5-1,-,-
TGTGCCAGCAGTTTAGGGGGCGCGGGGCGTGGGCAGTACTTC,CASSLGGAGRGQYF,TRBJ2-7,TRBV28,-,-
TGTGCCAGCAGGGTCAACAGGGGTGGCTCGGACGAGCAGTACTTC,CASRVNRGGSDEQYF,TRBJ2-7,TRBV2,TRBD1,-
TGTGCCAGCAGCCAACAGGGAATAGGGACTGAAGCTTTCTTT,CASSQQGIGTEAFF,TRBJ1-1,TRBV16,-,once
TGTGCCATTAGCGGGAGCCCACAGAACTCCTACAATGAGCAGTTCTTC,CAISGSPQNSYNEQFF,TRBJ2-1,TRBV5-3,TRBD2,few
TGTGCCAGCAGCCCCCGGGACAGACCCTCCTACGAGCAGTACTTC,CASSPRDRPSYEQYF,TRBJ2-7,TRBV5-5,TRBD1,-
TGTGCCAGCAGCTTAGTTATGGCGAATAGCATTCAGTACTTC,CASSLVMANSIQYF,TRBJ2-4,TRBV7-9,-,-
TGCGCCAGCTCAATTCCAGGGAGAGGGGATGGCTACACCTTC,CASSIPGRGDGYTF,TRBJ1-2,TRBV10-2,-,-
TGTGCCAGCGGGAGTTTCGGTAGCAATCAGCCCCAGCATTTT,CASGSFGSNQPQHF,TRBJ1-5,TRBV6-1,-,once
TGCGCCAGCAGCTTAGACTCAACTAATGAAAAACTGTTTTTT,CASSLDSTNEKLFF,TRBJ1-4,TRBV5-1,-,-
TGTGCCAGCAGCAAGAACGGGGACAGCTACGAGCAGTACTTC,CASSKNGDSYEQYF,TRBJ2-7,TRBV7-9,TRBD1,-
TGTGCCAGCAGCTTCGGGGGAGAAGATACGCAGTATTTT,CASSFGGEDTQYF,TRBJ2-3,TRBV5-4,-,-
TGTGCCCTGGAGGCCGGACTAGCGACCTACAATGAGCAGTTCTTC,CALEAGLATYNEQFF,TRBJ2-1,TRBV11-3,TRBD2,-
TGTGCCAGCAGCTTTAGTTTGAGCCTTAACTATGGCTACACCTTC,CASSFSLSLNYGYTF,TRBJ1-2,TRBV5-5,-,few
TGCAGCGTCAACAGCCCTTCGGTTCAGCGGACGCAGTATTTT,CSVNSPSVQRTQYF,TRBJ2-3,TRBV29-1,-,-
TGTGCCAGCAGCTACAGGGGCATGGAGTACGAGCAGTACTTC,CASSYRGMEYEQYF,TRBJ2-7,TRBV6-5,TRBD1,many
TGCGCCAGCAGCTTGCAGGGGCACGAGCAGTACTTC,CASSLQGHEQYF,TRBJ2-7,TRBV5-1,-,few